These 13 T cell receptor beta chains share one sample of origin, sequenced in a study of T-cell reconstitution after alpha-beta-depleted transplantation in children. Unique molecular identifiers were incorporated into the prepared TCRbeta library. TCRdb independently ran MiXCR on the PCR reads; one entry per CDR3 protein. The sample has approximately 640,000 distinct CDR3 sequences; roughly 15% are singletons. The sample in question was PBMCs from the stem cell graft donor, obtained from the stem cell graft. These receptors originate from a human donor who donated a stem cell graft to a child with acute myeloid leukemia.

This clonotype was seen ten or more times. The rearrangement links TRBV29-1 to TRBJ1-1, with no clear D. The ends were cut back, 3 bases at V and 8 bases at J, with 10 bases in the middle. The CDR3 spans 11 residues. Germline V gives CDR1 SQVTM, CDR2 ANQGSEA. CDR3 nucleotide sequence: TGCAGCGTTGAGAGTGTCGCCGAAGCTTTCTTT. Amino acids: CSVESVAEAFF.

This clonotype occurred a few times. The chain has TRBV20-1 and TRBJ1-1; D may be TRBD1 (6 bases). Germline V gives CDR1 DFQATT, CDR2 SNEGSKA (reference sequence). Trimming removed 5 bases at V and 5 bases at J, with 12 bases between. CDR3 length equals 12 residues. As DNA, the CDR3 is TGCAGTGCTCCTAGGGGGATAACTGAAGCTTTCTTT. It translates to CSAPRGITEAFF.

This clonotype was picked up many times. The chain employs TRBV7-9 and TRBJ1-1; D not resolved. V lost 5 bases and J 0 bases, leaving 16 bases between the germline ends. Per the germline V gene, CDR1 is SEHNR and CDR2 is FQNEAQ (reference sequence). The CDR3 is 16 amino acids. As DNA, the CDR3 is TGTGCCAGCAGCCGTCCGCTTTGGTCGGTGAACACTGAAGCTTTCTTT. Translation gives CASSRPLWSVNTEAFF.

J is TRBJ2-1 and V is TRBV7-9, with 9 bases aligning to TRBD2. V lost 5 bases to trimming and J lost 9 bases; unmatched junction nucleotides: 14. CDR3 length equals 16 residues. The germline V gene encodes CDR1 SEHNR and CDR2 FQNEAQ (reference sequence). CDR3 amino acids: CASSPPSGVTPLEQFF. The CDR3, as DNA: TGTGCCAGCAGCCCGCCTAGCGGGGTTACGCCGCTTGAGCAGTTCTTC.

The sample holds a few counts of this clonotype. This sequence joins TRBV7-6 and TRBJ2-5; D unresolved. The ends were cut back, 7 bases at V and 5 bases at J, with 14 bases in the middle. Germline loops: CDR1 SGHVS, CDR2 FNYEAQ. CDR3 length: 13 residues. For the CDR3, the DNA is TGTGCCAGCACCACCGCGGCCGGGGAGACCCAGTACTTC. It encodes CASTTAAGETQYF.

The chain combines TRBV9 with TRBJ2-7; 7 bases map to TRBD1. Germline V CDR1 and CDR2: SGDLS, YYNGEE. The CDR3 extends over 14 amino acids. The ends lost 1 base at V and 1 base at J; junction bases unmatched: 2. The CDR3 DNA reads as TGTGCCAGCAGCGTAAAGGACAGGTCCTACGAGCAGTACTTC. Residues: CASSVKDRSYEQYF.

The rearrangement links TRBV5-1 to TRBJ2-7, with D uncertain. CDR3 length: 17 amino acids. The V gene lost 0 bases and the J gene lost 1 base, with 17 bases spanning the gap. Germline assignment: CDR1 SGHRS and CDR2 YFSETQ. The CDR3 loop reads CASSLATTFPFSYEQYF. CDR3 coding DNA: TGCGCCAGCAGCTTGGCCACTACCTTTCCATTTTCCTACGAGCAGTACTTC.

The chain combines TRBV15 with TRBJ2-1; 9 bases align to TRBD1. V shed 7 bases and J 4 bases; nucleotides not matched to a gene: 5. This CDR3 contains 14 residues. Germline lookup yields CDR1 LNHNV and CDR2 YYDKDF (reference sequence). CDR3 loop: CATTEGQGYNEQFF. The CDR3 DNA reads TGTGCCACCACCGAAGGACAGGGGTACAATGAGCAGTTCTTC.

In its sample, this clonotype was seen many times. In DNA form, the CDR3 reads TGTGCCAGCAGTGGGTCTGCCCAATCGGCGCAGTATTTT. It codes for CASSGSAQSAQYF. The rearrangement uses TRBV6-4 and TRBJ2-3; unclear D gene. The CDR3 loop spans 13 amino acids. Germline assignment: CDR1 MRHNA and CDR2 SNTAGT. Trimming removed 4 bases from V and 10 bases from J, with 15 bases in between.

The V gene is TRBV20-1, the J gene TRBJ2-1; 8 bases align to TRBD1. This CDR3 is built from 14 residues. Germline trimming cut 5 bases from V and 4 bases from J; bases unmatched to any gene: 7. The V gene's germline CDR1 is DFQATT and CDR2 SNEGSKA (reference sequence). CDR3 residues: CSADDRGSYNEQFF. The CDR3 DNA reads TGCAGTGCTGATGACAGGGGTTCTTACAATGAGCAGTTCTTC.

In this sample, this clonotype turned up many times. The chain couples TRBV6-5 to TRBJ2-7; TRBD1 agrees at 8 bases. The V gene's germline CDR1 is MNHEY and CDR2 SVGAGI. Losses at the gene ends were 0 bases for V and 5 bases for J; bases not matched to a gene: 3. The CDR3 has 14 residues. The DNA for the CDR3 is TGTGCCAGCAGTTACTCGGACAGGGCGGACGAGCAGTACTTC. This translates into CASSYSDRADEQYF.

CDR3 residues: CASSSLGSRANQPQHF. The CDR3 nucleotides read TGTGCCAGCAGCTCTCTCGGGAGTAGGGCGAATCAGCCCCAGCATTTT. J is TRBJ1-5 and V is TRBV7-8; D is uncertain. This CDR3 spans 16 amino acids. The V gene lost 4 bases and the J gene lost 4 bases, with 17 bases spanning the gap. In germline, CDR1 is SGHVS, CDR2 FQNEAQ.

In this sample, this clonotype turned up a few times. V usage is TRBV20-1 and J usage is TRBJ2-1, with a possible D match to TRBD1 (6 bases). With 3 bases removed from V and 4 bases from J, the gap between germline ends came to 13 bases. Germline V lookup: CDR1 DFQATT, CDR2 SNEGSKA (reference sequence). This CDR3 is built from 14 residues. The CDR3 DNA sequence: TGCAGTGCTAGGTTGCAGGGGTTTTACAATGAGCAGTTCTTC. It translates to CSARLQGFYNEQFF.